The TCR beta chain under discussion was sequenced for a study of cytomegalovirus exposure and HLA in healthy donors. For this clone: The antigen is unknown.

Study observations and caveats: Most TCR sequences were uncommon, yet certain public TCRs appeared in many donors.

The PCR was carried out with 60 Vbeta primers and 13 Jbeta primers. Sequencing used immunoSEQ multiplex PCR; TCRdb keeps in-frame clones, though not all of them. The sample carries 100,000 or so clones, 69% recorded once. Trimming took 0 bases from V and 5 from J, leaving 7 bases between them. CDR1 is SGHRS, CDR2 YFSETQ, per germline. The CDR3 has 13 residues. The clonotype originates from a man aged 30-40 years in good health and CMV-seronegative. Specimen: PBMCs. V gene TRBV5-1 combines with J gene TRBJ2-3; D possibly corresponds to TRBD2 (6 bases). CDR3 nucleotide sequence: TGCGCCAGCAGCTTGGACGGGGGAGATACGCAGTATTTT. This encodes CASSLDGGDTQYF.